The T cell receptor (beta chain) described here comes from a study of molecular identifiers for immune sequencing clone quantification. Overall study: In replicates, RNA from 20,000 or 100,000 naive CD8 cells was split five ways, four sequenced. General study points: Effector cells had over 97% of their molecules in clones above 20 RNA copies, while naive cells had under 1%.

The bulk TCR libraries were made with methods described before and with listed TCR primers. TCRdb reprocessed the PCR reads via MiXCR and lists one record per CDR3 protein. The sample holds about 640,000 distinct CDR3 sequences, just under 20% seen once. This clonotype was counted a few times. Its antigen is unknown. Its ends do not fully match the called genes, so a read error is possible. Naive CD8 T cell sorting was performed on the CD8+CD4-CCR7+CD45RA+ phenotype. This CDR3 has 13 amino acids. Germline CDR1 reads MNHEY; CDR2 reads SVGAGI. This clonotype was obtained from a human donor in good health. Some libraries in this study had Jurkat cell RNA spiked in. The sequenced material came from naive CD8+ T cells from blood, with Jurkat cell RNA spiked in. The subset is: FACS-sorted CD8+CD4-CCR7+CD45RA+ naive T cells. V gene TRBV6-5 combines with J gene TRBJ2-1; TRBD2 might be the D (5 bases). The CDR3 protein is CASTKGVYSEQFF. The CDR3 region has the DNA TGTGCCAGCACCAAGGGAGTCTACAGTGAGCAGTTCTTC.